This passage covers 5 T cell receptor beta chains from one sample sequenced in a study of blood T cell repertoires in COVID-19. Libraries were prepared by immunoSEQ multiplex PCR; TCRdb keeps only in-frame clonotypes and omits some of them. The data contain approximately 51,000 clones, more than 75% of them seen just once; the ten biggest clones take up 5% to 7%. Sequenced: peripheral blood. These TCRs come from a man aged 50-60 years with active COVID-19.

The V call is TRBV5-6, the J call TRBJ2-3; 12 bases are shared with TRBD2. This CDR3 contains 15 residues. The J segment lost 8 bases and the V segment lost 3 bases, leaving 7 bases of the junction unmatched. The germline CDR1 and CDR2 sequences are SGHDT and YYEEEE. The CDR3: CASSSGLAGRGTQYF. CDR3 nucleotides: TGTGCCAGCAGCTCCGGACTAGCGGGAAGAGGTACGCAGTATTTT.

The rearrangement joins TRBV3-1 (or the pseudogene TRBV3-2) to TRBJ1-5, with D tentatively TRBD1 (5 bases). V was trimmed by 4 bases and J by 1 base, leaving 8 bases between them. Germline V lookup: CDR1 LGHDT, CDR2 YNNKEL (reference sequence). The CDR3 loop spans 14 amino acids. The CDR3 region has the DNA TGTGCCAGCAGCCGGGGCTGGAGCAATCAGCCCCAGCATTTT. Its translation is CASSRGWSNQPQHF.

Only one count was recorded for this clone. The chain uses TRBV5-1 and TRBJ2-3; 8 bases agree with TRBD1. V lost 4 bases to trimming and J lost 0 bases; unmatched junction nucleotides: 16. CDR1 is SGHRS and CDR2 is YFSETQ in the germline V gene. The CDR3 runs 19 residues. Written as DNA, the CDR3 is TGCGCCAGCAGCATCACCCGGGACAGGCCATTTTCTAGCACAGATACGCAGTATTTT. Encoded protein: CASSITRDRPFSSTDTQYF.

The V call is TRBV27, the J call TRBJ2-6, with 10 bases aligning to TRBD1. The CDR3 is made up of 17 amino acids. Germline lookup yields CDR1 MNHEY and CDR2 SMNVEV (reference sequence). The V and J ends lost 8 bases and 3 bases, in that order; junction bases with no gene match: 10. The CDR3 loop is CASAPGQGPLGANVLTF. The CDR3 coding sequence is TGTGCCAGCGCCCCGGGACAGGGGCCTCTTGGGGCCAACGTCCTGACTTTC.

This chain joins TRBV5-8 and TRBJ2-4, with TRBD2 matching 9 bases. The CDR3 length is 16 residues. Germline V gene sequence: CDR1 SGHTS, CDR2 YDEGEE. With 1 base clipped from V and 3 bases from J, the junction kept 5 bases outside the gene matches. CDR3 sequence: CASSLRGGADKNIQYF. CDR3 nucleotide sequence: TGTGCCAGCAGCTTGCGCGGGGGGGCCGACAAAAACATTCAGTACTTC.